Listed here are 18 T cell receptor beta chains from one sample, sequenced in a study of cytomegalovirus exposure and HLA in healthy donors. Repertoires were generated with immunoSEQ multiplex PCR, while TCRdb's copy carries only in-frame clones and drops some. This table has 60,000 to 65,000 clones, approximately 95% appearing once. The sequenced sample consisted of PBMCs. The receptors were sampled from a woman aged 18-29 years in good health and CMV-seropositive.

The CDR3 region has the DNA TGTGCCAGCAAACCGGGACAGGGGGCGCTCGGGACTGAAGCTTTCTTT. Its translation is CASKPGQGALGTEAFF. The rearrangement joins TRBV5-4 to TRBJ1-1; 12 positions match TRBD1. The CDR3 sequence is 16 residues long. From germline, CDR1 is SGHNT and CDR2 YYREEE (reference sequence). With V trimmed by 6 bases and J by 5 bases, 11 bases remained unmatched.

This chain connects TRBV5-4 to TRBJ2-1; D is uncertain. Per the germline V gene, CDR1 is SGHNT and CDR2 is YYREEE (reference sequence). The CDR3 is 14 residues long. V lost 3 bases, J lost 7 bases, and 14 bases lay in between. CDR3 sequence (DNA): TGTGCCAGCAGCTCCCCTCTCAACAAGAATGAGCAGTTCTTC. Protein sequence: CASSSPLNKNEQFF.

This clone has a single count. This CDR3 is CASSLLGTSGLTDTQYF. The CDR3 region has the DNA TGTGCCAGCAGTTTATTGGGGACTAGCGGGCTGACAGATACGCAGTATTTT. V gene TRBV27 combines with J gene TRBJ2-3, with 12 nucleotides matching TRBD2. This CDR3 is built from 17 residues. Germline CDR1 reads MNHEY; CDR2 reads SMNVEV (reference sequence). The ends lost 1 base at V and 3 bases at J; junction bases unmatched: 5.

The chain recombines TRBV5-1 with TRBJ1-4; 7 positions match TRBD1. This CDR3 is built from 14 residues. V dropped 0 bases and J dropped 12; count of bases not matched to a gene: 8. Germline V gives CDR1 SGHRS, CDR2 YFSETQ. The CDR3 bases are TGCGCCAGCAGCTTGGAGGGGACAGTCGAGCAACTGTTTTTT. It yields the protein CASSLEGTVEQLFF.

The gene calls are TRBV11-2 and TRBJ1-2, with 7 bases aligning to TRBD1. Per the germline V gene, CDR1 is SGHAT and CDR2 is FQNNGV. The CDR3 runs 12 residues. With 0 bases clipped from V and 14 bases from J, the junction kept 6 bases outside the gene matches. CDR3 in amino acids: CASSLDRGPRTF. As DNA, the CDR3 is TGTGCCAGCAGCTTAGATAGGGGGCCCAGGACCTTC.

V usage is TRBV5-6 and J usage is TRBJ2-2; TRBD1 might be the D (6 bases). The V end lost 4 bases, the J end lost 4 bases, and 17 bases lay between the germline ends. CDR1 SGHDT and CDR2 YYEEEE come from the germline V gene. The CDR3 is 16 amino acids. CDR3 DNA sequence: TGTGCCAGCAGCGACACAGGGAGAGGGGGCACCGGGGAGCTGTTTTTT. Residues: CASSDTGRGGTGELFF.

The genes are TRBV7-9 and TRBJ1-2; D is unresolved. In germline, CDR1 is SEHNR, CDR2 FQNEAQ (reference sequence). The CDR3 consists of 13 residues. V was pared by 5 bases and J by 4 bases, with 11 bases between. CDR3 in DNA: TGTGCCAGCAGCCCTGGACTGTCCTATGGCTACACCTTC. It yields the protein CASSPGLSYGYTF.

The chain links TRBV7-2 to TRBJ1-1, with 9 bases identical to TRBD1. The V segment lost 8 bases and the J segment 4 bases; nucleotides outside the gene matches: 8. The CDR3 spans 14 residues. Per germline, CDR1 SGHTA and CDR2 FQGNSA. The CDR3: CASSQTGGGTEAFF. The CDR3 DNA reads as TGTGCCAGCTCCCAGACAGGGGGTGGCACTGAAGCTTTCTTT. The full variable domain, with the rest looked up from reference TRBV7-2 and TRBJ1-1, is GAGVSQSPSNKVTEKGKDVELRCDPISGHTALYWYRQSLGQGLEFLIYFQGNSAPDKSGLPSDRFSAERTGGSVSTLTIQRTQQEDSAVYLCASSQTGGGTEAFFGQGTRLTVV.

The J gene is TRBJ1-4, the V gene TRBV7-9; D remains unclear. The ends were cut back, 4 bases at V and 8 bases at J, with 14 bases in the middle. The CDR3 contains 14 residues. Germline lookup yields CDR1 SEHNR and CDR2 FQNEAQ (reference sequence). The CDR3 nucleotides are TGTGCCAGCAGCTCATGGAGCCTTGGGGAAAAACTGTTTTTT. Protein sequence: CASSSWSLGEKLFF.

V gene TRBV27 combines with J gene TRBJ1-5, with D unclear. CDR3 size: 14 residues. The ends were cut back, 3 bases at V and 0 bases at J, with 6 bases in the middle. In germline, CDR1 is MNHEY, CDR2 SMNVEV (reference sequence). The CDR3 here is CASSFTYSNQPQHF. The CDR3 coding sequence is TGTGCCAGCAGTTTTACCTATAGCAATCAGCCCCAGCATTTT.

This sequence joins TRBV7-2 and TRBJ1-5; D not certain. V was cut by 1 base and J by 7 bases, with 8 bases left in between. Germline-derived CDR1 and CDR2 are SGHTA and FQGNSA. The length of the CDR3 is 13 residues. The CDR3 loop is CASSLVWEQPQHF. The CDR3 coding sequence is TGTGCCAGCAGCTTAGTATGGGAGCAGCCCCAGCATTTT.

The chain recombines TRBV6-1 with TRBJ1-5; 10 bases fit TRBD1. Germline CDR1 is MNHNS and CDR2 is SASEGT. This CDR3 has 14 residues. The ends lost 7 bases at V and 2 bases at J; junction bases unmatched: 2. In nucleotides, the CDR3 is TGTGCCAGCATTGGGACAGGGGGCAATCAGCCCCAGCATTTT. This sequence encodes CASIGTGGNQPQHF.

J is TRBJ1-1 and V is TRBV25-1; possibly TRBD1 for D (6 bases). Germline-derived CDR1 and CDR2 are MGHDK and SYGVNS. Trimming removed 6 bases at V and 1 base at J, with 12 bases between. This CDR3 is built from 14 residues. DNA of the CDR3: TGTGCCAGCAGGGCAGGGGCTGGGAACACTGAAGCTTTCTTT. Amino acids: CASRAGAGNTEAFF. The whole variable domain, filled in from reference TRBV25-1 and TRBJ1-1, reads EADIYQTPRYLVIGTGKKITLECSQTMGHDKMYWYQQDPGMELHLIHYSYGVNSTEKGDLSSESTVSRIRTEHFPLTLESARPSHTSQYLCASRAGAGNTEAFFGQGTRLTVV.

The rearrangement links TRBV7-8 to TRBJ2-3; 7 positions match TRBD2. With V trimmed by 3 bases and J by 5 bases, 8 bases remained unmatched. Germline assignment: CDR1 SGHVS and CDR2 FQNEAQ. This CDR3 contains 15 residues. The CDR3 nucleotides are TGTGCCAGCAGCTTTGTGGGGGGGTTCAGAGATACGCAGTATTTT. This encodes CASSFVGGFRDTQYF.

The chain combines TRBV7-2 with TRBJ1-2; 7 positions agree with TRBD1. Germline V gene lookup returns CDR1 SGHTA and CDR2 FQGNSA. The ends lost 2 bases at V and 7 bases at J; junction bases unmatched: 7. The CDR3 loop spans 14 amino acids. The CDR3 DNA is TGTGCCAGCAGCTTAACCCGGGACAGCCCTGGCTACACCTTC. It yields the protein CASSLTRDSPGYTF.

CDR3 DNA: TGTGCCAGCAGCATGGACAGGGACGAGCAGTACTTC. Amino acids: CASSMDRDEQYF. The chain links TRBV7-9 to TRBJ2-7; 8 bases agree with TRBD1. V trimming: 5 bases; J trimming: 5 bases; junction bases outside the gene matches: 2. Per the germline V gene, CDR1 is SEHNR and CDR2 is FQNEAQ (reference sequence). CDR3 length: 12 amino acids.

This rearrangement joins TRBV9 to TRBJ2-1; maybe TRBD2 (5 bases). The ends were cut back, 3 bases at V and 0 bases at J, with 16 bases in the middle. Germline loops: CDR1 SGDLS, CDR2 YYNGEE. The CDR3 runs to 17 residues. CDR3 nucleotide sequence: TGTGCCAGCAGCGCCCCCCGAACGCGGGTCTCCTACAATGAGCAGTTCTTC. This encodes CASSAPRTRVSYNEQFF.

The gene calls are TRBV27 and TRBJ1-5; TRBD1 matches at 7 bases. Trimming took 0 bases from V and 2 from J; bases not matched to a gene: 10. The CDR3 loop spans 18 amino acids. The V gene's germline CDR1 is MNHEY and CDR2 SMNVEV (reference sequence). CDR3 bases: TGTGCCAGCAGTTTATCACGGGGGATCCAGGGGGGCAATCAGCCCCAGCATTTT. This encodes CASSLSRGIQGGNQPQHF.